This TCR beta chain was found in a study of cytomegalovirus exposure and HLA in healthy donors. To note about this clone: What it binds is not known.

Data came from immunoSEQ multiplex PCR; TCRdb stores just in-frame clones and leaves some out. The sample carries under 400,000 clones, roughly 87% recorded once. Study-wide results and caveats: In vitro, a few CMV-associated chains proved specific for CMV antigens.

The sample taken for sequencing was PBMCs. The TCR sequence derives from a man aged 25 to 40 in good health and CMV-seronegative.

CDR3 DNA: TGTGCCAGCAGCCTCCGGGACAGAATCTACAATGAGCAGTTCTTC. Protein product: CASSLRDRIYNEQFF. J is TRBJ2-1 and V is TRBV11-2, with 7 bases that match TRBD1. The CDR3 is 15 amino acids. Germline V gene data show CDR1 as SGHAT and CDR2 as FQNNGV. J was trimmed by 3 bases and V by 5 bases; bases with no gene match: 7.